These 27 T cell receptor beta chains were sequenced from one sample in a study of siplizumab effects on memory and regulatory T cells. Generated by immunoSEQ multiplex PCR, the TCRdb table keeps only in-frame clones and is missing some. Altogether over 80,000 clones are present, roughly 87% being singletons, with the ten largest covering less than 2%. Sample: Tregs sorted from blood. These TCRs come from a human donor in good health.

This chain uses TRBV15 with TRBJ2-5; unclear D gene. The J call could be wrong; TRBJ2-7 is a better fit for the DNA end. This CDR3 region has 16 residues. Per the germline V gene, CDR1 is LNHNV and CDR2 is YYDKDF (reference sequence). CDR3 in DNA: TGTGCCACCAGCAGAGATCTACAGTCAGACCCCTACGAGCAGTACTTC. Translating it yields CATSRDLQSDPYEQYF.

This clone was detected only a few times. At the DNA level, this CDR3 is encoded by other sequences in the same sample as well. V is TRBV27 and J is TRBJ1-1; no reliable D call. In germline, CDR1 is MNHEY, CDR2 SMNVEV (reference sequence). V was trimmed by 7 bases and J by 2 bases, leaving 5 bases between them. The CDR3 extends over 11 amino acids. The CDR3 spells CASTGNTEAFF. The CDR3 DNA sequence: TGTGCCAGCACCGGAAACACTGAAGCTTTCTTT.

V usage is TRBV5-4 and J usage is TRBJ1-6; 9 positions match TRBD1. CDR1 is SGHNT, CDR2 YYREEE, per germline (reference sequence). The CDR3 loop spans 15 amino acids. V lost 2 bases, J lost 5 bases, and 2 bases stayed unmatched. The CDR3 nucleotides are TGTGCCAGCAGCTTTTGGACAGGGGATAATTCACCCCTCCACTTT. Its translation: CASSFWTGDNSPLHF.

As concerns this clone: This sample includes further DNA sequences coding for the same CDR3. This sequence joins TRBV18 and TRBJ1-1; unclear D gene. Germline V gene lookup returns CDR1 KGHSH and CDR2 LQKENI. V lost 2 bases and J 2 bases, leaving 6 bases between the germline ends. The CDR3 consists of 13 residues. CDR3 sequence reads: CASSPGLNTEAFF. CDR3 sequence (DNA): TGTGCCAGCTCACCAGGGCTTAACACTGAAGCTTTCTTT.

The chain carries TRBV19 and TRBJ2-7, with D possibly TRBD1 on 6 matching bases. Germline loops: CDR1 LNHDA, CDR2 SQIVND (reference sequence). The CDR3 length is 14 residues. The V gene lost 3 bases and the J gene lost 3 bases, with 12 bases spanning the gap. Here the CDR3 DNA reads TGTGCCAGTAGTATGGGCCAGGGGTTCTACGAGCAGTACTTC. Its protein product is CASSMGQGFYEQYF.

The rearrangement uses TRBV2 and TRBJ2-1, with 12 positions matching TRBD2. CDR1 is SNHLY, CDR2 FYNNEI, per germline. The CDR3 spans 15 residues. The V gene end was trimmed by 6 bases and the J gene end by 4 bases; junction bases not matched to a gene: 4. The CDR3 loop is CASRRLAGGYNEQFF. The CDR3 DNA reads TGTGCCAGCAGGAGGCTAGCGGGGGGGTACAATGAGCAGTTCTTC.

This chain connects TRBV6-5 to TRBJ1-2, with 9 bases matching TRBD1. V shed 6 bases and J 8 bases; nucleotides not matched to a gene: 13. The CDR3 runs to 15 residues. Germline CDR1 reads MNHEY; CDR2 reads SVGAGI. The CDR3 DNA reads TGTGCCAGCAGAATATACGGACAGGGGCTAGCAGGCTACACCTTC. Translation gives CASRIYGQGLAGYTF.

The chain carries TRBV10-3 and TRBJ2-5, with 13 bases fitting TRBD2. CDR3 size: 15 residues. CDR1 is ENHRY, CDR2 SYGVKD, per germline. V lost 6 bases to trimming and J lost 6 bases; unmatched junction nucleotides: 7. CDR3 sequence: CAISLGLAGIKTQYF. The DNA of the CDR3 is TGTGCCATCAGCCTGGGACTAGCGGGGATAAAGACCCAGTACTTC.

This clone was counted between two and nine times. The genes are TRBV4-2 and TRBJ2-6; TRBD2 matches at 7 bases. The CDR3 is made up of 19 amino acids. V trimming: 3 bases; J trimming: 0 bases; junction bases outside the gene matches: 11. The germline V gene encodes CDR1 LGHNA and CDR2 YNFKEQ. As DNA, the CDR3 is TGTGCCAGCAGCCAGCCGGGGGGACTCGCCAGCTCTGGGGCCAACGTCCTGACTTTC. Translating gives CASSQPGGLASSGANVLTF.

This clone was seen many times. The chain links TRBV21-1 to TRBJ1-2. TRBV21-1 is a recognized pseudogene. This CDR3 has 14 residues. CDR3 DNA: TGTGCCAGCACCCCCCTGGACCAACGTAATGGCTACACCTTC. Amino acid sequence: CASTPLDQRNGYTF.

Only one count was recorded for this clone. The chain carries TRBV10-3 and TRBJ2-3, with TRBD2 identical over 8 bases. V gave up 6 bases and J gave up 2 bases; unmatched junction bases: 10. Germline V gene lookup returns CDR1 ENHRY and CDR2 SYGVKD. The CDR3 extends over 16 amino acids. The CDR3, as DNA: TGTGCCATCAGGGGTCCGGGAGGGGGGCCCACAGATACGCAGTATTTT. Encoded protein: CAIRGPGGGPTDTQYF.

This chain links TRBV2 with TRBJ1-1, with TRBD1 as a possible D gene (5 bases). The V gene's germline CDR1 is SNHLY and CDR2 FYNNEI. This CDR3 contains 13 residues. V dropped 2 bases and J dropped 3 bases, with 7 bases sitting between them. The CDR3 nucleotides read TGTGCCAGCAGTGAACAGGGCTACACTGAAGCTTTCTTT. This encodes CASSEQGYTEAFF.

CDR3: CSAAALYEQYF. DNA of the CDR3: TGCAGTGCCGCCGCCCTTTACGAGCAGTACTTC. This chain uses TRBV20-1 with TRBJ2-7; D is unclear. CDR1 and CDR2 (germline): DFQATT, SNEGSKA (reference sequence). Trimming took off 6 bases at V and 4 bases at J, with 10 bases between the two ends. The CDR3 is made up of 11 amino acids.

This chain joins TRBV6-6 and TRBJ2-7; the D gene could be TRBD1 or TRBD2 (5 bases each). Trimming took 6 bases from V and 5 from J, leaving 14 bases between them. The CDR3 has 13 residues. Germline CDR1 and CDR2: MNHNY and SVGAGI (reference sequence). CDR3 loop: CASRPRGRDEQYF. The CDR3 DNA reads TGTGCCAGCAGACCCCGGGGCAGAGACGAGCAGTACTTC.

The genes are TRBV7-3 and TRBJ1-1, with a tentative D call TRBD1 (5 bases). This CDR3 comprises 18 residues. V was shortened by 5 bases and J by 5 bases, with 27 bases between the two germline ends. Looked up from germline, CDR1 is SGHTA and CDR2 is FQGTGA. CDR3 bases: TGTGCCAGCAGCCCAACGGGAGGGGTTGGCCAGGGAGGGACTGAAGCTTTCTTT. This translates into CASSPTGGVGQGGTEAFF. Together with reference TRBV7-3 and TRBJ1-1, the CDR3 gives the full variable domain: GAGVSQTPSNKVTEKGKYVELRCDPISGHTALYWYRQSLGQGPEFLIYFQGTGAADDSGLPNDRFFAVRPEGSVSTLKIQRTERGDSAVYLCASSPTGGVGQGGTEAFFGQGTRLTVV.

This rearrangement joins TRBV29-1 to TRBJ2-6, with D uncertain. The CDR3 totals 13 residues. V dropped 8 bases and J dropped 0 bases, with 8 bases sitting between them. Per germline, CDR1 SQVTM and CDR2 ANQGSEA. CDR3 bases: TGCAGCTACAGAGACTCTGGGGCCAACGTCCTGACTTTC. This translates into CSYRDSGANVLTF.

The rearrangement joins TRBV6-1 to TRBJ1-2; 7 bases are a match to TRBD1. This CDR3 is 15 amino acids long. Germline V CDR1 and CDR2: MNHNS, SASEGT. V was pared by 1 base and J by 3 bases, with 5 bases of the junction left unmatched. The CDR3 is CASSEGRQGYYGYTF. Here the CDR3 DNA reads TGTGCCAGCAGTGAAGGACGACAGGGTTACTATGGCTACACCTTC.

The rearrangement joins TRBV6-6 to TRBJ2-7, with D possibly TRBD1 on 6 matching bases. The CDR3 extends over 14 amino acids. Germline CDR1 and CDR2: MNHNY and SVGAGI (reference sequence). V lost 4 bases and J lost 4, with 14 bases in between. CDR3 in DNA: TGTGCCAGCAGTTCTCAGACAGGACCTTACGAGCAGTACTTC. Translation: CASSSQTGPYEQYF.

The chain has TRBV5-1 and TRBJ2-2; the match to TRBD2 covers 7 bases. CDR1 is SGHRS and CDR2 is YFSETQ in the germline V gene. Unmatched junction bases numbered 7, after V lost 0 bases and J lost 5 bases. The CDR3 loop spans 16 amino acids. CDR3 bases: TGCGCCAGCAGCTTGGCTGGACTAGGGTTAACCGGGGAGCTGTTTTTT. Translating gives CASSLAGLGLTGELFF.

This rearrangement joins TRBV5-1 to TRBJ1-1; D not resolved. This CDR3 contains 16 residues. The germline V and J ends were trimmed by 0 bases and 4 bases, with 16 bases remaining between them. Germline-derived CDR1 and CDR2 are SGHRS and YFSETQ. CDR3 in DNA: TGCGCCAGCAGCTTGGGGGCAGGATCGGTTACCACTGAAGCTTTCTTT. As protein: CASSLGAGSVTTEAFF.

The genes are TRBV7-6 and TRBJ2-3, with 12 bases aligning to TRBD2. The V segment lost 2 bases and the J segment 0 bases; nucleotides outside the gene matches: 6. Germline CDR1 is SGHVS and CDR2 is FNYEAQ. CDR3 length: 18 amino acids. In DNA, the CDR3 is TGTGCCAGCAGCTTACGCTGGACTAGCGGGGAGAGCACAGATACGCAGTATTTT. Its translation: CASSLRWTSGESTDTQYF.

The chain is built from TRBV11-2 and TRBJ2-1; 9 bases map to TRBD1. The CDR3 length is 16 residues. From germline, CDR1 is SGHAT and CDR2 FQNNGV. V was clipped by 7 bases and J by 7 bases; unmatched bases: 14. The CDR3 sequence: CASKPGTGQGKNEQFF. CDR3 DNA sequence: TGTGCCAGCAAACCAGGCACGGGACAGGGAAAAAATGAGCAGTTCTTC.

V usage is TRBV10-1 and J usage is TRBJ2-2; TRBD1 is a possible D gene (6 bases). The length of the CDR3 is 14 residues. Trimming removed 4 bases at V and 3 bases at J, with 9 bases between. Germline values: CDR1 WNHNN, CDR2 SYGVQD (reference sequence). The CDR3 protein is CASSAGQHTGELFF. CDR3 in DNA: TGCGCCAGCAGTGCAGGACAGCACACCGGGGAGCTGTTTTTT.

The V gene is TRBV7-9, the J gene TRBJ2-7; D gene uncertain. The CDR3 contains 12 residues. The germline V gene has CDR1 SEHNR and CDR2 FQNEAQ (reference sequence). The V gene lost 1 base and the J gene lost 2 bases, with 3 bases spanning the gap. CDR3 sequence: CASSLEAYEQYF. The CDR3 nucleotides read TGTGCCAGCAGCTTAGAGGCCTACGAGCAGTACTTC.

The V call is TRBV5-1, the J call TRBJ2-1; D perhaps matches TRBD1 (5 bases). The length of the CDR3 is 14 residues. Germline V gives CDR1 SGHRS, CDR2 YFSETQ. V was clipped by 1 base and J by 8 bases, with 13 bases between them. Written as DNA, the CDR3 is TGCGCCAGCAGCTTGAGGGGTTGGGAAGATGAGCAGTTCTTC. Translated, it gives CASSLRGWEDEQFF.

This clone has just a few counts. This chain links TRBV5-6 with TRBJ2-1; D is unclear. The V gene lost 0 bases and the J gene lost 3 bases, with 7 bases spanning the gap. Germline V gene data show CDR1 as SGHDT and CDR2 as YYEEEE. The CDR3 runs 14 residues. CDR3 sequence: CASSLVDYYNEQFF. The CDR3 DNA sequence: TGTGCCAGCAGCTTGGTGGATTACTACAATGAGCAGTTCTTC.

V is TRBV5-1 and J is TRBJ2-5; D is perhaps TRBD2 (5 bases). The length of the CDR3 is 13 residues. From germline, CDR1 is SGHRS and CDR2 YFSETQ. V was clipped by 1 base and J by 4 bases, with 8 bases between them. CDR3 in amino acids: CASSLSGVETQYF. The CDR3 coding sequence is TGCGCCAGCAGCTTGTCCGGGGTAGAGACCCAGTACTTC.